This TCR beta chain was identified in a study of blood T cell repertoires in COVID-19. Study-level information: Samples representing acute and convalescent COVID-19 were sourced from the United States, Italy and Spain.

The method was immunoSEQ multiplex PCR; TCRdb's version includes in-frame clones alone and lacks a portion of them. The top ten hold around 16% of the sample, which has around 250,000 clones, about nine tenths seen once. Participants, about 18 to 89 years old, spanned under 25 US areas. Participants' own reports of clinical history determined their cohort assignment. The CDR3 has 11 amino acids. The V gene lost 5 bases and the J gene lost 7 bases, with 8 bases spanning the gap. The germline gives CDR1 SGHVS, CDR2 FNYEAQ. The sample consisted of PBMCs or T cells enriched from blood (not recorded which). This clonotype was sampled from a man between 18 and 29 years old who had recovered from COVID-19. This chain links TRBV7-6 with TRBJ1-2, with D unclear. CDR3 amino acids: CASSRVPGYTF. CDR3 in DNA: TGTGCCAGCAGCCGGGTGCCTGGCTACACCTTC.